These T cell receptor beta chains were read from a single sample in a study of low-dose radiotherapy and immunotherapy resistance in tumors. Each CDR3 protein is one row after TCRdb ran MiXCR on the reads. Here the sample spans about 39,000 distinct CDR3 sequences, 25% to 40% being singletons. The starting material was PBMCs, obtained before treatment. These receptors were obtained from a male donor with gallbladder cancer. CDR3s leave out the opening cysteine and the closing phenylalanine or tryptophan. Fields, in order: V gene, J gene, CDR3 protein.

>TRBV7-9|TRBJ2-7
ASSLGISGPQKFYEQY
>TRBV3-1|TRBJ2-7
ASSPSGQGEQY
>TRBV5-1|TRBJ2-1
ASSLGWGSSGGVYNEQF
>TRBV6-2/TRBV6-3|TRBJ2-3
ASSYSSGKGDTQY
>TRBV28|TRBJ2-1
ASSLSGGSYNEQF
>TRBV12-3/TRBV12-4|TRBJ1-5
ASSWDRFNQPQH
>TRBV18|TRBJ2-5
ASSPPAGQGRTQY
>TRBV5-1|TRBJ1-4
ASSSYPGLYKKLF
>TRBV10-3|TRBJ1-5
AISEGQNQPQH
>TRBV6-6|TRBJ1-1
ASSRTGGLNTEAF
>TRBV7-2|TRBJ2-2
ASSLVGSGGELF
>TRBV12-3/TRBV12-4|TRBJ1-1
ASSLGAAAF
>TRBV20-1|TRBJ2-7
SARAGTGSYEQY
>TRBV7-2|TRBJ1-1
ASSEQGAGNTEAF
>TRBV20-1|TRBJ2-1
SARFLLGPLEQF
>TRBV28|TRBJ2-7
ASSLTPETYFGQY
>TRBV20-1|TRBJ1-4
SARMTGANEKLF
>TRBV7-2|TRBJ2-3
ASIPGTGGTDTQY
>TRBV6-1|TRBJ1-5
ASSLTDSNQPQH
>TRBV5-4|TRBJ1-4
ASSPGGGGSTNEKLF
>TRBV30|TRBJ1-2
AGGDGNNYGYT
>TRBV2|TRBJ2-1
ASRENEQF
>TRBV2|TRBJ2-6
ASSATGLAGANVLT
>TRBV7-2|TRBJ2-1
ASSPPGQGRSGEQF
>TRBV20-1|TRBJ1-5
SARISGEVNQPQH
>TRBV10-3|TRBJ2-1
AIRDPGTGLNNEQF
>TRBV27|TRBJ2-1
ASSQDGGSYNEQF
>TRBV7-8|TRBJ2-5
ASSLFSAGGPQETQY
>TRBV19|.
ASSLEQGAERRAYNEQY
>TRBV7-2|TRBJ2-2
ASRRRGALNTGELF
>TRBV24-1|TRBJ2-7
ATSDRRADRGGDEQY
>TRBV7-9|TRBJ1-1
ASRPRQGANTEAF
>TRBV12-3/TRBV12-4|TRBJ1-2
ASSRGGQNYGYT
>TRBV20-1|TRBJ2-5
SATIAGSYPKAETQY
>TRBV7-2|TRBJ2-1
ASSEQGFNEQF
>TRBV11-2|TRBJ2-5
ASSWLRETQY
>TRBV13|TRBJ2-6
ASSLGLALSLSGANVLT
>TRBV4-2|TRBJ2-1
ASSGRLAAAAYNEQF
>TRBV16|TRBJ1-5
ASSQYGRGGNQPQH
>TRBV27|TRBJ1-3
ASSLQGSGSIY
>TRBV4-1|TRBJ2-1
ASSQGSLADIYNEQF
>TRBV6-1|TRBJ2-5
ASSGLAGTQETQY
>TRBV27|TRBJ2-2
ASRDYNTGELF